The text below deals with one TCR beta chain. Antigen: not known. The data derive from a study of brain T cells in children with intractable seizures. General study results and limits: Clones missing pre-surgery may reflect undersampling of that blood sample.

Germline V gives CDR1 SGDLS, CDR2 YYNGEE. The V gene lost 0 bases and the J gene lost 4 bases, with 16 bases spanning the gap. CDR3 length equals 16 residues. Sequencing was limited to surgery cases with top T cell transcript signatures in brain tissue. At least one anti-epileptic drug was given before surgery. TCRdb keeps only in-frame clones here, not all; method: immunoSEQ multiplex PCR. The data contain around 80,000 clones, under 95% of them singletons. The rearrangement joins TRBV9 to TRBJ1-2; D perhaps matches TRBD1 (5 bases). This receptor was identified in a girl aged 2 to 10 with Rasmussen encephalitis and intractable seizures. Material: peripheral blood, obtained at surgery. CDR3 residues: CASSVDPGGAPYGYTF. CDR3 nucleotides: TGTGCCAGCAGCGTAGATCCGGGAGGGGCCCCCTATGGCTACACCTTC.